What follows is one T cell receptor beta chain and its context. The antigen is undetermined. This entry comes from a study of T cells after yellow fever vaccination. Study background: Those fractions that held only low numbers of cells were prepared using the SMART-Seq v4 Ultra Low Input RNA kit. Study-wide results and caveats: Clonotype sharing between CD4 and CD8 compartments was small. A faster peak, day 5 versus 15, was reached by the weaker secondary response.

Synthesis of TCR cDNA relied on 5'RACE template switching, which attached a universal primer site and UMIs. TCRdb ran MiXCR on the 5' RACE reads and lists one entry per CDR3 protein. The table includes 200,000 to 250,000 distinct CDR3 sequences, less than 9% detected once. The CDR3 has 14 residues. V lost 1 base and J lost 5, with 11 bases in between. Germline CDR1 SEHNR, CDR2 FQNEAQ (reference sequence). Sample: CD4+ T cells sorted from PBMCs, taken 15 days after the yellow fever booster vaccination. This rearrangement joins TRBV7-9 to TRBJ1-2; D gene ambiguous. This clonotype originated in a young man who received the YFV17D yellow fever vaccine. The DNA of the CDR3 is TGTGCCAGCAGCTTAGGGACGGAATTTTATGGCTACACCTTC. It codes for CASSLGTEFYGYTF.